These 18 T cell receptor beta chains came from one sample sequenced in a study of a mutant IDH1 vaccine in newly diagnosed glioma. The time point denotes: week 47, end of study. Every vaccination contained 300 ug of the mutant IDH1 20-mer peptide and was paired with topical imiquimod. The antigens these receptors bind are not known. Clones were sequenced by immunoSEQ multiplex PCR, and TCRdb holds only the in-frame ones, with some missing. Seen here are 25,000 to 40,000 clones, around 90% observed once, and the top ten hold 2.2%. This material consisted of PBMCs, taken from a glioma patient whose treatment included an IDH1 peptide vaccine. The origin of the receptors is a man aged 35 to 55 with glioma.

The chain couples TRBV11-2 to TRBJ2-2; D possibly corresponds to TRBD1 (6 bases). Germline lookup yields CDR1 SGHAT and CDR2 FQNNGV. The length of the CDR3 is 12 residues. V lost 4 bases and J 8 bases, leaving 8 bases between the germline ends. DNA for the CDR3: TGTGCCAGCAGCTCCACAGGGGGGGAGCTGTTTTTT. Encoded protein: CASSSTGGELFF.

The chain has TRBV28 and TRBJ2-2, with D perhaps being TRBD1 or TRBD2 (6 bases each). The CDR3 contains 14 residues. The germline gives CDR1 MDHEN, CDR2 SYDVKM. V dropped 10 bases and J dropped 1 base, with 13 bases sitting between them. CDR3 coding DNA: TGTGCCACCGAGGGGGGCCTGAACACCGGGGAGCTGTTTTTT. This codes for CATEGGLNTGELFF.

The genes are TRBV5-5 and TRBJ2-5, with 8 bases matching TRBD2. The CDR3 extends over 14 amino acids. V shed 2 bases and J 5 bases; nucleotides not matched to a gene: 5. Looked up from germline, CDR1 is SGHKS and CDR2 is YYEKEE (reference sequence). CDR3 sequence: CASSFGGAPETQYF. The CDR3 bases are TGTGCCAGCAGCTTCGGGGGGGCCCCGGAGACCCAGTACTTC.

V and J are TRBV19 and TRBJ1-1, with a weak D call TRBD1 (5 bases). The CDR3 has 14 residues. Germline V gives CDR1 LNHDA, CDR2 SQIVND (reference sequence). Trimming took off 2 bases at V and 6 bases at J, with 13 bases between the two ends. The chain's CDR3 is CASSISGGVAEAFF. Here the CDR3 DNA reads TGTGCCAGTAGTATATCCGGGGGAGTCGCTGAAGCTTTCTTT.

The rearrangement uses TRBV7-2 and TRBJ1-2; tentatively, D is TRBD1 (5 bases). Per the germline V gene, CDR1 is SGHTA and CDR2 is FQGNSA. The CDR3 has 13 amino acids. V dropped 3 bases and J dropped 7 bases, with 12 bases sitting between them. CDR3 DNA sequence: TGTGCCAGCAGCTTTAACGGGGGAAGTGGCTACACCTTC. Protein: CASSFNGGSGYTF.

The genes are TRBV28 and TRBJ2-5; maybe TRBD2 (6 bases). The germline V and J ends were trimmed by 8 bases and 0 bases, with 16 bases remaining between them. The germline V gene has CDR1 MDHEN and CDR2 SYDVKM. There are 15 residues in the CDR3. The CDR3 here is CASARREMYQETQYF. The DNA for the CDR3 is TGTGCCAGCGCCCGGAGGGAAATGTACCAAGAGACCCAGTACTTC.

The chain couples TRBV6-1 to TRBJ1-5, with TRBD1 identical over 8 bases. The ends lost 7 bases at V and 4 bases at J; junction bases unmatched: 9. Germline CDR1 and CDR2: MNHNS and SASEGT. The CDR3 totals 15 residues. The CDR3 bases are TGTGCCAGCACCGGGATGGACAGGGTAAATCAGCCCCAGCATTTT. Amino acid sequence: CASTGMDRVNQPQHF.

In its sample, this clone was seen once. The chain combines TRBV19 with TRBJ1-2, with TRBD1 matching 8 bases. The trim removed 9 bases at V and 8 bases at J, leaving 11 bases unmatched. The CDR3 loop spans 13 amino acids. Per the germline V gene, CDR1 is LNHDA and CDR2 is SQIVND (reference sequence). The CDR3 spells CASDLRTGRGYTF. The CDR3 nucleotides read TGTGCCAGCGACCTGCGGACAGGGCGAGGCTACACCTTC.

The chain carries TRBV10-3 and TRBJ2-1, with D perhaps TRBD2 (6 bases). The CDR3 has 15 residues. Germline V gene sequence: CDR1 ENHRY, CDR2 SYGVKD. V shed 7 bases and J shed 2 bases, with 15 bases lying between them. The CDR3 DNA reads as TGTGCCATCAAGCTGGGACTGGCCCCCTACAATGAGCAGTTCTTC. It specifies CAIKLGLAPYNEQFF.

The chain has TRBV10-3 and TRBJ2-2; TRBD2 might be the D (6 bases). The CDR3 is 16 amino acids. In germline, CDR1 is ENHRY, CDR2 SYGVKD. V lost 4 bases, J lost 0 bases, and 12 bases lay in between. CDR3: CAISGGASANTGELFF. The CDR3 DNA is TGTGCCATCAGTGGCGGGGCATCCGCGAACACCGGGGAGCTGTTTTTT.

The CDR3 region has the DNA TGTGCCAGCAGTAGGCCCCTAGCGAAAGCCGACAATGAGCAGTTCTTC. It yields the protein CASSRPLAKADNEQFF. This chain uses TRBV28 with TRBJ2-1; possible D gene TRBD2, 6 bases. This CDR3 comprises 16 residues. V was clipped by 5 bases and J by 5 bases, with 19 bases between them. CDR1 is MDHEN and CDR2 is SYDVKM in the germline V gene.

The chain uses TRBV4-1 and TRBJ2-2; 8 bases match TRBD2. The junction had 8 bases not matched to a gene; V was cut back by 3 bases and J by 5 bases. CDR3 length: 16 residues. Germline loops: CDR1 MGHRA, CDR2 YSYEKL. The CDR3 here is CASSHGSGSQTGELFF. The CDR3, as DNA: TGCGCCAGCAGCCACGGGAGCGGGAGCCAGACCGGGGAGCTGTTTTTT.

This chain connects TRBV28 to TRBJ2-3; 10 bases line up with TRBD2. The germline V gene has CDR1 MDHEN and CDR2 SYDVKM. CDR3 size: 15 residues. V dropped 5 bases and J dropped 0; count of bases not matched to a gene: 2. In DNA form, the CDR3 reads TGTGCCAGCAGTCGTAGCGGGGGGAGCACAGATACGCAGTATTTT. This codes for CASSRSGGSTDTQYF.

The V and J genes are TRBV23-1 and TRBJ1-2; TRBD1 is a possible D gene (6 bases). TRBV23-1 is an ORF for which the function is uncertain. The length of the CDR3 is 20 residues. With 2 bases removed from V and 2 bases from J, the gap between germline ends came to 27 bases. The CDR3 protein is CASSQVSLLLSGTLNYGYTF. CDR3 bases: TGCGCCAGCAGTCAAGTGAGTTTACTCTTATCCGGGACACTAAACTATGGCTACACCTTC.

The CDR3 region is CASSLWATGTANYGYTF. The DNA for the CDR3 is TGTGCCAGCAGCCTATGGGCCACGGGGACTGCTAACTATGGCTACACCTTC. The chain combines TRBV28 with TRBJ1-2, with a tentative D call TRBD1 (5 bases). The germline CDR1 and CDR2 sequences are MDHEN and SYDVKM. The CDR3 covers 17 residues. Trimming left V 6 bases short and J 0 bases short, with 20 bases between.

This chain joins TRBV28 and TRBJ1-3; D is perhaps TRBD1 (6 bases). This CDR3 contains 16 residues. V was shortened by 0 bases and J by 3 bases, with 12 bases between the two germline ends. CDR1 is MDHEN, CDR2 SYDVKM, per germline. CDR3 sequence (DNA): TGTGCCAGCAGTTTATGGCGGACAGTTAGTGGAAACACCATATATTTT. This codes for CASSLWRTVSGNTIYF.

CDR3 protein: CASSRGIEQALAEAFF. The CDR3, as DNA: TGCGCCAGCAGCCGAGGCATAGAACAGGCCCTGGCTGAAGCTTTCTTT. This chain uses TRBV4-1 with TRBJ1-1; weak D call: TRBD1 (5 bases). The CDR3 extends over 16 amino acids. Trimming cost V 4 bases and J 6 bases, with 21 bases left between them. The germline gives CDR1 MGHRA, CDR2 YSYEKL.

V gene TRBV5-1 combines with J gene TRBJ1-1, with 7 bases aligning to TRBD1. J gave up 7 bases and V 4 bases, and 16 bases lay outside the gene matches. The CDR3 loop spans 16 amino acids. In germline, CDR1 is SGHRS, CDR2 YFSETQ. CDR3 nucleotide sequence: TGCGCCAGCAGCCCAACCAGCAGGGGGGTTAGTGGTGAAGCTTTCTTT. Its protein product is CASSPTSRGVSGEAFF.